These 13 T cell receptor beta chains originate from one sample sequenced in a study of shared clonotypes between healthy human individuals. Method: immunoSEQ multiplex PCR; TCRdb's copy keeps in-frame clones and lacks some. The sample lists 2 million to 2.5 million clones, 85% to 95% seen once, with approximately 0.4% in the top ten. The sample taken for sequencing was naive CD4+ T cells from PBMCs. Documented subset: CD45RA+ positively selected. The receptors stem from a man younger than 35 in good health. Some clones in this sample may be carry-over from other donors' samples.

The chain is built from TRBV9 and TRBJ2-6; no firm D call. The germline V gene encodes CDR1 SGDLS and CDR2 YYNGEE. This CDR3 has 14 residues. Trimming stripped 3 bases from V and 0 bases from J, with 4 bases between. CDR3 in DNA: TGTGCCAGCAGCGACGACTCTGGGGCCAACGTCCTGACTTTC. Its translation: CASSDDSGANVLTF.

The chain carries TRBV19 and TRBJ1-2; D perhaps matches TRBD1 (5 bases). CDR1 is LNHDA, CDR2 SQIVND, per germline (reference sequence). V lost 3 bases and J 8 bases, leaving 16 bases between the germline ends. This CDR3 has 14 residues. CDR3 DNA sequence: TGTGCCAGTAGTATCCCTGGACACAACTGGGGCTACACCTTC. It encodes CASSIPGHNWGYTF. The variable domain in full, completed from reference TRBV19 and TRBJ1-2, reads DGGITQSPKYLFRKEGQNVTLSCEQNLNHDAMYWYRQDPGQGLRLIYYSQIVNDFQKGDIAEGYSVSREKKESFPLTVTSAQKNPTAFYLCASSIPGHNWGYTFGSGTRLTVV.

The chain joins TRBV29-1 to TRBJ1-1; 7 nucleotides align to TRBD1. The CDR3 is 19 residues long. Germline V gives CDR1 SQVTM, CDR2 ANQGSEA. The ends lost 7 bases at V and 3 bases at J; junction bases unmatched: 26. The CDR3 nucleotides read TGCAGCGCTGAGGGATTGGCGATACGTAGGGACAGCCTCTACACTGAAGCTTTCTTT. Encoded protein: CSAEGLAIRRDSLYTEAFF.

This clone was recorded once. This chain connects TRBV7-2 to TRBJ2-4; the D call may be TRBD1 or TRBD2 (5 bases each). V lost 0 bases and J 9 bases, leaving 15 bases between the germline ends. Germline CDR1 and CDR2: SGHTA and FQGNSA. This CDR3 comprises 15 residues. CDR3 residues: CASSLARQGRGIQYF. DNA for the CDR3: TGTGCCAGCAGCTTAGCGCGGCAGGGACGGGGCATTCAGTACTTC.

The count of this clone is one. The chain joins TRBV11-2 to TRBJ2-3; D gene uncertain. Per the germline V gene, CDR1 is SGHAT and CDR2 is FQNNGV. V was pared by 1 base and J by 2 bases, with 7 bases between. CDR3 length: 14 amino acids. DNA for the CDR3: TGTGCCAGCAGCTTAGGTCCATTCACAGATACGCAGTATTTT. Translating it yields CASSLGPFTDTQYF.

This clone has just one count. The genes are TRBV7-9 and TRBJ2-7, with 7 nucleotides matching TRBD1. J was trimmed by 0 bases and V by 5 bases; bases with no gene match: 7. The CDR3 sequence is 15 residues long. From germline, CDR1 is SEHNR and CDR2 FQNEAQ (reference sequence). CDR3 loop: CASSPYTGASYEQYF. In DNA, the CDR3 is TGTGCCAGCAGCCCTTATACAGGGGCCTCCTACGAGCAGTACTTC.

The V call is TRBV27, the J call TRBJ2-5; D unclear. This CDR3 is built from 11 residues. Germline V gene data show CDR1 as MNHEY and CDR2 as SMNVEV (reference sequence). With 0 bases removed from V and 5 bases from J, the gap between germline ends came to 1 base. CDR3 DNA: TGTGCCAGCAGTTTATCGGAGACCCAGTACTTC. Its translation: CASSLSETQYF.

This chain links TRBV9 with TRBJ2-1; 8 nucleotides match TRBD2. The CDR3 consists of 14 residues. The germline V gene has CDR1 SGDLS and CDR2 YYNGEE. Unmatched junction bases numbered 9, after V lost 3 bases and J lost 10 bases. CDR3 sequence (DNA): TGTGCCAGCAGCGGTACTAGCGGAGGCGCCGAGCAGTTCTTC. This codes for CASSGTSGGAEQFF.

The rearrangement uses TRBV10-3 and TRBJ2-3; TRBD2 is a possible D gene (6 bases). The germline gives CDR1 ENHRY, CDR2 SYGVKD. The V end was cut by 4 bases, the J end by 13 bases, with 15 bases between. The CDR3 runs 12 residues. The CDR3 DNA reads as TGTGCCATCAGTGGGAGTAGCGGTGCCAAGTATTTT. Encoded protein: CAISGSSGAKYF.

V usage is TRBV5-1 and J usage is TRBJ2-5, with a possible D match to TRBD2 (8 bases). Germline V gene sequence: CDR1 SGHRS, CDR2 YFSETQ. The CDR3 contains 15 residues. Trimming cost V 3 bases and J 5 bases, with 17 bases left between them. CDR3 in amino acids: CASSSGGLGGETQYF. In DNA, the CDR3 is TGCGCCAGCAGCTCAGGGGGACTAGGGGGCGAGACCCAGTACTTC.

The chain is built from TRBV5-1 and TRBJ2-7; possibly TRBD1 for D (5 bases). This CDR3 contains 12 residues. V lost 6 bases, J lost 4 bases, and 11 bases lay in between. Germline CDR1 SGHRS, CDR2 YFSETQ. CDR3 region: CASKRGEYEQYF. Written as DNA, the CDR3 is TGCGCCAGCAAAAGGGGCGAGTACGAGCAGTACTTC.

The gene calls are TRBV2 and TRBJ2-5, with 14 bases matching TRBD2. Per the germline V gene, CDR1 is SNHLY and CDR2 is FYNNEI. The J segment lost 5 bases and the V segment lost 6 bases, leaving 17 bases of the junction unmatched. CDR3 length equals 19 residues. CDR3 nucleotides: TGTGCCAGCAGACTTGGGACTAGCGGGAGTCGGGGGTCTGGGGAGACCCAGTACTTC. This codes for CASRLGTSGSRGSGETQYF.

The chain combines TRBV27 with TRBJ2-2; possible D gene TRBD1, 7 bases. The CDR3 is made up of 13 amino acids. V lost 5 bases to trimming and J lost 15 bases, with 19 bases between them. Germline loops: CDR1 MNHEY, CDR2 SMNVEV (reference sequence). The CDR3 loop is CASSDRATSYLFF. CDR3 bases: TGTGCCAGCAGTGACAGGGCCACTAGCTATTTGTTTTTT.